This T cell receptor (beta chain) derives from a study of beta chain features in type 1 diabetes. It was via CD45RO/CCR7/CD25/CD127/CD95/CD27 that CD4+ naive, central memory, regulatory and stem cell-like memory cells were sorted. The CDR3 is made up of 13 amino acids. Between the trimmed V and J ends, which lost 3 bases and 6 bases, there was a span of 10 bases. Per the germline V gene, CDR1 is SGHAT and CDR2 is FQDESV (reference sequence). Points on this clone: Its antigen is undetermined.

Findings and caveats of the study: Since sequencing was performed on cDNA, cells with high TCR expression could be over-represented. Resolution of whether HLA type affects TCRB rearrangement was not achieved here. Within patients, naive, central memory and Treg TCRB repertoires seemed more similar than within healthy donors.

cDNA synthesis used the whole RNA isolate, giving expressed TCRB sequences. This table comes from immunoSEQ multiplex PCR, and its TCRdb copy is limited to in-frame clones, with some not included. The table records fewer than 650,000 clones, roughly a sixth of them present only once. Material: naive CD4+ T cells from blood. V is TRBV11-1 and J is TRBJ2-3; D is ambiguous. This TCR was recovered from a man aged 18 to 30 in good health. The CDR3 DNA reads TGTGCCAGCAGCTTGACCAGGTTGGATACGCAGTATTTT. As protein: CASSLTRLDTQYF.